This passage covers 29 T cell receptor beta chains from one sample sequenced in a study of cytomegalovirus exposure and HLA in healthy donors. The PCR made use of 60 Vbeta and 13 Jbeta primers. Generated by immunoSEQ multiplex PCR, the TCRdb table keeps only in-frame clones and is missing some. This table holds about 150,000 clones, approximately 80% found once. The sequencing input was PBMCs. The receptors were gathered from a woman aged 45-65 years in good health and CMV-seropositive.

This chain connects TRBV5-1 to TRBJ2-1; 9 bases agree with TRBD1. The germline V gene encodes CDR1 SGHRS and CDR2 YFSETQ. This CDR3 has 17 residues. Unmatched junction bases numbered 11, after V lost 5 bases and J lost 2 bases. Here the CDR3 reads CASSPRQGGEAYNEQFF. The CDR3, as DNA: TGCGCCAGCAGTCCGCGACAGGGGGGGGAAGCCTACAATGAGCAGTTCTTC. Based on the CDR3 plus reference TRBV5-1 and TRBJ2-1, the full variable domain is KAGVTQTPRYLIKTRGQQVTLSCSPISGHRSVSWYQQTPGQGLQFLFEYFSETQRNKGNFPGRFSGRQFSNSRSEMNVSTLELGDSALYLCASSPRQGGEAYNEQFFGPGTRLTVL.

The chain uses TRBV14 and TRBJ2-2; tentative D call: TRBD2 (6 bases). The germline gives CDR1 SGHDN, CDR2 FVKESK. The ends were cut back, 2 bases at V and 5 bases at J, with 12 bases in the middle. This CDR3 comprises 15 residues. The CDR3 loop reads CASSQSGGGTGELFF. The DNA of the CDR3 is TGTGCCAGCAGCCAATCCGGGGGTGGGACCGGGGAGCTGTTTTTT.

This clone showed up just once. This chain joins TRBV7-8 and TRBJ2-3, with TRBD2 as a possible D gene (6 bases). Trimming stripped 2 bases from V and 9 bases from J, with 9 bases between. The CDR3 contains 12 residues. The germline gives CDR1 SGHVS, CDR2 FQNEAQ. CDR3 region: CASSLLGGTQYF. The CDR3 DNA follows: TGTGCCAGCAGCTTACTTGGGGGGACGCAGTATTTT.

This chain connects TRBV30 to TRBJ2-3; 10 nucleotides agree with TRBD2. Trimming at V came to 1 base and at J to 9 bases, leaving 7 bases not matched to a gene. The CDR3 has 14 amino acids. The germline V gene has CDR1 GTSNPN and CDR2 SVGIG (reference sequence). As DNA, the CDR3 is TGTGCCTGGAGTGAAGGAGCGGGGGGGCGAACGCAGTATTTT. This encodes CAWSEGAGGRTQYF.

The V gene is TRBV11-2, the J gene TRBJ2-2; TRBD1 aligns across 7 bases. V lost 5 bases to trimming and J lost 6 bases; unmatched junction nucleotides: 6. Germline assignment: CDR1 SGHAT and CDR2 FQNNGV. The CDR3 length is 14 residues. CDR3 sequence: CASSVGTAAGELFF. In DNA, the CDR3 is TGTGCCAGCAGCGTCGGGACAGCTGCCGGGGAGCTGTTTTTT.

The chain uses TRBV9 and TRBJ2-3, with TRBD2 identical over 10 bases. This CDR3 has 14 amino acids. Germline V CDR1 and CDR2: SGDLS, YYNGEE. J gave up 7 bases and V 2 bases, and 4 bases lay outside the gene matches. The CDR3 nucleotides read TGTGCCAGCAGCGTCAGCGGGGGGGCAAATACGCAGTATTTT. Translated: CASSVSGGANTQYF.

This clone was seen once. The CDR3 DNA reads TGTGCCAGCAGCCCGGCGCCCGGGACTAGGGCCTACGAGCAGTACTTC. This encodes CASSPAPGTRAYEQYF. The chain links TRBV5-4 to TRBJ2-7, with TRBD2 identical over 8 bases. The CDR3 length is 16 residues. Germline lookup yields CDR1 SGHNT and CDR2 YYREEE (reference sequence). V shed 4 bases and J 2 bases; nucleotides not matched to a gene: 11.

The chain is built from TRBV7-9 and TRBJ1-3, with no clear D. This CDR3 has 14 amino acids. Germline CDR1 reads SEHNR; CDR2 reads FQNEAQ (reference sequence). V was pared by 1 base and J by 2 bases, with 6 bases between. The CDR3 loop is CASSLEETGNTIYF. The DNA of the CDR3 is TGTGCCAGCAGCTTAGAAGAGACTGGAAACACCATATATTTT.

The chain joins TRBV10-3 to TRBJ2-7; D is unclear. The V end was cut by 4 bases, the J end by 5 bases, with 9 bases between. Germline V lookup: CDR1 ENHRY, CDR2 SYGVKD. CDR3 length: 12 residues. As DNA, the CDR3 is TGTGCCATCAGTGGAGTAGTTCACGAGCAGTACTTC. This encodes CAISGVVHEQYF.

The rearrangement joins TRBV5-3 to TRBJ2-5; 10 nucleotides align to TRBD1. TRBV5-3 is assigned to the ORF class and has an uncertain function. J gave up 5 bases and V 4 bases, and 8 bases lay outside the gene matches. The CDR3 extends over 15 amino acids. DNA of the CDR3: TGTGCCAGAAGCCAGGGACAGGGGATGAAGGAGACCCAGTACTTC. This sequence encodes CARSQGQGMKETQYF.

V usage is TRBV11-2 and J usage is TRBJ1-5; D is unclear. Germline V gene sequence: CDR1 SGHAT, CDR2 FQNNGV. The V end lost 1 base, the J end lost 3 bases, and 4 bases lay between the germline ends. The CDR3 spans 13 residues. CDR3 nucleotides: TGTGCCAGCAGCTTAGTAGACAATCAGCCCCAGCATTTT. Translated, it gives CASSLVDNQPQHF. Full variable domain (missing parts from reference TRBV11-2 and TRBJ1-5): EAGVAQSPRYKIIEKRQSVAFWCNPISGHATLYWYQQILGQGPKLLIQFQNNGVVDDSQLPKDRFSAERLKGVDSTLKIQPAKLEDSAVYLCASSLVDNQPQHFGDGTRLSIL.

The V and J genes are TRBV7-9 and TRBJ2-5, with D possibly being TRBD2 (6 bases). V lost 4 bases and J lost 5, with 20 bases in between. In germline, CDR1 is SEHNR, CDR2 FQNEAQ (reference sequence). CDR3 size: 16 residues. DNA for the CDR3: TGTGCCAGCAGCTCACTTGGGCAGGGAGGACGGGAGACCCAGTACTTC. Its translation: CASSSLGQGGRETQYF.

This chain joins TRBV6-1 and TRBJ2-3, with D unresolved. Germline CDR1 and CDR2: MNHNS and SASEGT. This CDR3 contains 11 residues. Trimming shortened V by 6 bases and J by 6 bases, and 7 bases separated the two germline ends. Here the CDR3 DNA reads TGTGCCAGCAGGGAGTGGGATACGCAGTATTTT. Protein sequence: CASREWDTQYF.

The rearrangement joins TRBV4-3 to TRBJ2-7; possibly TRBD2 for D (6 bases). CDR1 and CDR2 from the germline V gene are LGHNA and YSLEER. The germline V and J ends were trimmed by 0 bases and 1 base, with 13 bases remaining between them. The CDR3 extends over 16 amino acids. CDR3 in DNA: TGCGCCAGCAGCCAAGATTACGCTAGCGAGTCCTACGAGCAGTACTTC. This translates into CASSQDYASESYEQYF.

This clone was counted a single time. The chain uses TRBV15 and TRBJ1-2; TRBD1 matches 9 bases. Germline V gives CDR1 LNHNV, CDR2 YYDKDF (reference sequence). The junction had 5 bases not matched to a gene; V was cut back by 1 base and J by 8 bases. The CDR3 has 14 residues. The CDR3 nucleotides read TGTGCCACCAGCAGAGCCGACAGGGGGAGAGGCTACACCTTC. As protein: CATSRADRGRGYTF.

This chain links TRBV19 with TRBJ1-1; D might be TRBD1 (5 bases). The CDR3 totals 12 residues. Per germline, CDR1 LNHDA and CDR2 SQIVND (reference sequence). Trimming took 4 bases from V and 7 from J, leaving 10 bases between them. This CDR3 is CASSRTGGEAFF. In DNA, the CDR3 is TGTGCCAGTAGTAGGACGGGGGGTGAAGCTTTCTTT.

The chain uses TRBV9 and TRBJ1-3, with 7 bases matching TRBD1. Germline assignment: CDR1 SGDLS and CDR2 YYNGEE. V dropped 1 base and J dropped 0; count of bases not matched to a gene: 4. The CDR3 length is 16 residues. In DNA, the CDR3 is TGTGCCAGCAGCGTAAAGGGGGCCCTCTCTGGAAACACCATATATTTT. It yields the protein CASSVKGALSGNTIYF.

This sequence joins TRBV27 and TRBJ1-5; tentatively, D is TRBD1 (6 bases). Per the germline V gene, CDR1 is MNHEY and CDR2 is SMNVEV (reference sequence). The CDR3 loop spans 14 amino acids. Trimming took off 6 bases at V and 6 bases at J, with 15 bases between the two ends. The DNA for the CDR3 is TGTGCCAGCAGCCCTACAGGGAAAGGTCAGCCCCAGCATTTT. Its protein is CASSPTGKGQPQHF.

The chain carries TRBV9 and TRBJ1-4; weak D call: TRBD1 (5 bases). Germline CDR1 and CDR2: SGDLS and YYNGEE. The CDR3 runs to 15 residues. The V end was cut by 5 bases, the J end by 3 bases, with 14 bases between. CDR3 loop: CASSQETGSNEKLFF. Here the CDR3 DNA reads TGTGCCAGCAGTCAAGAAACAGGTTCTAATGAAAAACTGTTTTTT.

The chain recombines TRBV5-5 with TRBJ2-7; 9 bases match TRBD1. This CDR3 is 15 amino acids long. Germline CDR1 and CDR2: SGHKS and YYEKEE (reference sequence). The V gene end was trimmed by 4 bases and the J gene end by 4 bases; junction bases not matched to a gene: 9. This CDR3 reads CASSPTAGQGYEQYF. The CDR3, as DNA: TGTGCCAGCAGCCCAACGGCGGGACAGGGTTACGAGCAGTACTTC. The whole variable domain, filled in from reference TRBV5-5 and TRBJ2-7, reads DAGVTQSPTHLIKTRGQQVTLRCSPISGHKSVSWYQQVLGQGPQFIFQYYEKEERGRGNFPDRFSARQFPNYSSELNVNALLLGDSALYLCASSPTAGQGYEQYFGPGTRLTVT.

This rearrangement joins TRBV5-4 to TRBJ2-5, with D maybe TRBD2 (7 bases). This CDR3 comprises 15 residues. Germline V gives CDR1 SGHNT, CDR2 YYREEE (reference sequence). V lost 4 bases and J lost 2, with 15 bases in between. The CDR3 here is CASSRREGGQETQYF. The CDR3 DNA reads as TGTGCCAGCAGCCGCAGGGAGGGGGGTCAAGAGACCCAGTACTTC.

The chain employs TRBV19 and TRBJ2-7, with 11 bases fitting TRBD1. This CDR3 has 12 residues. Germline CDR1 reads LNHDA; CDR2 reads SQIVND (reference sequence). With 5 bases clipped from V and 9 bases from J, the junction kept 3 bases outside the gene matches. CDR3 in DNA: TGTGCCAGTAGTCCCGGGACAGGGGGGCAGTACTTC. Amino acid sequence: CASSPGTGGQYF.

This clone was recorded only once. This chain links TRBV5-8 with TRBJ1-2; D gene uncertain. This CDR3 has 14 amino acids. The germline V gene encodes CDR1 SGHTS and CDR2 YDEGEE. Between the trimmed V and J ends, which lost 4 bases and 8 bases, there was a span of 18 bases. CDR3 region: CASSVDEVPRGYTF. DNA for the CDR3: TGTGCCAGCAGCGTGGATGAAGTACCCCGGGGCTACACCTTC.

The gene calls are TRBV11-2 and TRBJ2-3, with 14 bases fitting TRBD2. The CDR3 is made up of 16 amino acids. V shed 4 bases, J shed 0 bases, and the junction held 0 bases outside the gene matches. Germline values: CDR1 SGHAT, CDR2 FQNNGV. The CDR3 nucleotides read TGTGCCAGCAGCTGGACTAGCGGGGGGAGCACAGATACGCAGTATTTT. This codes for CASSWTSGGSTDTQYF.

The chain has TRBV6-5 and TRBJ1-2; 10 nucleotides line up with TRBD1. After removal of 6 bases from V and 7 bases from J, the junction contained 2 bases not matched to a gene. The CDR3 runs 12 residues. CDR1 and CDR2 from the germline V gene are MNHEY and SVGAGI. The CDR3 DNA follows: TGTGCCAGCAGGGGGGACAGGGGTGGCTACACCTTC. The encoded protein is CASRGDRGGYTF.

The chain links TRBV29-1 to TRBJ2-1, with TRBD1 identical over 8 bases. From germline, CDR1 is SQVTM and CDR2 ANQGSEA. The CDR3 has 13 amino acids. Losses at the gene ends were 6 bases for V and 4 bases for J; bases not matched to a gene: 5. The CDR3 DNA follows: TGCAGCGTGAGACAGGGGAGGTACAATGAGCAGTTCTTC. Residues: CSVRQGRYNEQFF.

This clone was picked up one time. Written as DNA, the CDR3 is TGTGCCAGCAGCCCGGGGACTGCGGGGACTACGAACAGGGATACGCAGTATTTT. Translated: CASSPGTAGTTNRDTQYF. The genes are TRBV5-4 and TRBJ2-3; 7 bases line up with TRBD2. Per the germline V gene, CDR1 is SGHNT and CDR2 is YYREEE (reference sequence). With V trimmed by 4 bases and J by 6 bases, 20 bases remained unmatched. The CDR3 covers 18 residues.

The CDR3 region has the DNA TGTGCCAGTAGTACACAGGGTGAAAAACTGTTTTTT. It encodes CASSTQGEKLFF. The rearrangement joins TRBV19 to TRBJ1-4, with D possibly matching TRBD1 (6 bases). CDR1 is LNHDA, CDR2 SQIVND, per germline (reference sequence). The CDR3 has 12 amino acids. V was clipped by 4 bases and J by 7 bases, with 7 bases between them.

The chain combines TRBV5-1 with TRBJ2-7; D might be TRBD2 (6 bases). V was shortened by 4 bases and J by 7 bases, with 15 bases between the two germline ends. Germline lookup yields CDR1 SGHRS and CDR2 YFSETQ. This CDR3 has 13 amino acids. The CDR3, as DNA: TGCGCCAGCAGCCTGCACCCCGGGGGAGAGCAGTACTTC. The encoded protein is CASSLHPGGEQYF.